This T cell receptor (beta chain) emerged from a study of blood T cells in healthy people across ages. This CDR3 is built from 15 residues. Trimming took off 4 bases at V and 1 base at J, with 14 bases between the two ends. Germline V CDR1 and CDR2: SGHKS, YYEKEE (reference sequence). With regard to this clonotype: Antigen specificity is unknown.

Findings of the study overall: It was not possible, with unsorted PBMCs, to conclusively compare naive and antigen-experienced cells.

Primed by a sample-barcoded 5' primer and a J-beta primer mix, a second PCR proceeded for roughly 7 to 12 cycles. One entry per CDR3 protein, called by TCRdb with MiXCR from the 5' RACE reads. The data hold about 1.8 million distinct CDR3 sequences, with roughly 49% observed a single time. The clonotype was recovered from a middle-aged woman in good health. The sample was blood. J is TRBJ1-1 and V is TRBV5-5; tentatively, D is TRBD1 (5 bases). The CDR3 is CASSGTRGWNTEAFF. CDR3 sequence (DNA): TGTGCCAGCAGCGGCACCCGGGGGTGGAACACTGAAGCTTTCTTT.